A single sample gave rise to the 17 T cell receptor beta chains below, sequenced in a study of blood T cell repertoires in COVID-19. TCRdb's table, derived via immunoSEQ multiplex PCR, lists solely in-frame clones and lacks some. The table has around 250,000 clones, approximately 90% seen once. The sequenced sample consisted of PBMCs or T cells enriched from blood (not recorded which). Receptors were obtained from a man aged 18-30 years who had recovered from COVID-19.

This clone was counted once. This rearrangement joins TRBV6-5 to TRBJ1-4; tentatively, D is TRBD1 (6 bases). CDR1 MNHEY and CDR2 SVGAGI come from the germline V gene. V was pared by 5 bases and J by 7 bases, with 14 bases between. This CDR3 spans 14 amino acids. The CDR3 nucleotides read TGTGCCAGCAGTACGACAATGACAGGTGAAAAACTGTTTTTT. The encoded protein is CASSTTMTGEKLFF.

J is TRBJ2-7 and V is TRBV28, with D maybe TRBD1 (6 bases). The CDR3 extends over 16 amino acids. V was shortened by 2 bases and J by 4 bases, with 18 bases between the two germline ends. CDR1 MDHEN and CDR2 SYDVKM come from the germline V gene. CDR3 coding DNA: TGTGCCAGCAGTTTAGCCCAAACAGGGAAATGGTACGAGCAGTACTTC. Residues: CASSLAQTGKWYEQYF.

The chain employs TRBV3-1 (or the pseudogene TRBV3-2) and TRBJ2-1, with TRBD1 identical over 9 bases. V dropped 2 bases and J dropped 0; count of bases not matched to a gene: 11. Germline V gene data show CDR1 as LGHDT and CDR2 as YNNKEL (reference sequence). The CDR3 length is 19 residues. CDR3 nucleotide sequence: TGTGCCAGCAGCCAAAGTAGGACAGGGGACTTAAGCTCCTACAATGAGCAGTTCTTC. Translation: CASSQSRTGDLSSYNEQFF.

The chain employs TRBV9 and TRBJ1-1, with D tentatively TRBD1 (6 bases). Per the germline V gene, CDR1 is SGDLS and CDR2 is YYNGEE. Trimming removed 4 bases at V and 3 bases at J, with 13 bases between. This CDR3 is 14 amino acids long. The CDR3 loop is CASSTQSGDTEAFF. CDR3 in DNA: TGTGCCAGCAGCACTCAATCAGGGGACACTGAAGCTTTCTTT.

Only a few counts were recorded for this clone. CDR3 residues: CASSPTGGADTEAFF. In nucleotides, the CDR3 is TGCGCCAGCAGCCCTACAGGGGGCGCGGACACTGAAGCTTTCTTT. The rearrangement uses TRBV4-1 and TRBJ1-1; TRBD1 agrees at 9 bases. Germline V gene data show CDR1 as MGHRA and CDR2 as YSYEKL. The CDR3 runs to 15 residues. V lost 4 bases to trimming and J lost 3 bases; unmatched junction nucleotides: 6.

This clone was observed once. The CDR3 nucleotides read TGTGCCAGCAGCGCATCGGGAGGGAGAACTGAAGCTTTCTTT. As protein: CASSASGGRTEAFF. The chain has TRBV28 and TRBJ1-1; D not resolved. The V and J ends lost 6 bases and 5 bases respectively, with 16 bases between them. The CDR3 has 14 residues. Germline CDR1 and CDR2: MDHEN and SYDVKM.

This chain links TRBV6-5 with TRBJ2-3, with a possible D match to TRBD1 (6 bases). The CDR3 extends over 15 amino acids. Trimming removed 6 bases at V and 6 bases at J, with 19 bases between. Germline V gives CDR1 MNHEY, CDR2 SVGAGI. This chain's CDR3 is CASSPGLLGADTQYF. DNA of the CDR3: TGTGCCAGCAGCCCCGGGCTTCTGGGGGCGGATACGCAGTATTTT.

The chain recombines TRBV27 with TRBJ1-4; 9 bases fit TRBD1. Germline V gene lookup returns CDR1 MNHEY and CDR2 SMNVEV (reference sequence). The CDR3 spans 15 residues. V shed 2 bases and J 5 bases; nucleotides not matched to a gene: 3. CDR3 amino acids: CASSLGQGRNEKLFF. DNA of the CDR3: TGTGCCAGCAGTTTAGGACAGGGGAGGAATGAAAAACTGTTTTTT.

The chain is built from TRBV5-8 and TRBJ1-6; the match to TRBD1 covers 7 bases. The CDR3 has 15 amino acids. Germline CDR1 reads SGHTS; CDR2 reads YDEGEE. V dropped 4 bases and J dropped 7; count of bases not matched to a gene: 8. This CDR3 reads CASSPFDRANSPLHF. As DNA, the CDR3 is TGTGCCAGCAGCCCATTCGACAGGGCAAATTCACCCCTCCACTTT.

This sequence joins TRBV7-3 and TRBJ2-2, with D hard to call. Germline CDR1 reads SGHTA; CDR2 reads FQGTGA. CDR3 length: 14 residues. The germline V and J ends were trimmed by 2 bases and 0 bases, with 4 bases remaining between them. The CDR3 here is CASSLGANTGELFF. The CDR3 DNA reads TGTGCCAGCAGCTTAGGAGCGAACACCGGGGAGCTGTTTTTT.

This chain joins TRBV5-5 and TRBJ2-7; TRBD1 aligns across 9 bases. CDR1 is SGHKS, CDR2 YYEKEE, per germline (reference sequence). Unmatched junction bases numbered 9, after V lost 4 bases and J lost 1 base. The CDR3 sequence is 16 residues long. The CDR3 nucleotides read TGTGCCAGCAGCGGGTCAAGGGGACAGGGATCCTACGAGCAGTACTTC. Its translation: CASSGSRGQGSYEQYF.

V usage is TRBV11-2 and J usage is TRBJ1-2; TRBD1 might be the D (5 bases). The V and J ends lost 5 bases and 8 bases respectively, with 12 bases between them. The CDR3 is 12 residues long. CDR1 is SGHAT and CDR2 is FQNNGV in the germline V gene. CDR3 coding DNA: TGTGCCAGCAGCCCCAGGGTGGGGGGCTACACCTTC. This translates into CASSPRVGGYTF.

The V call is TRBV27, the J call TRBJ1-2, with 8 bases fitting TRBD1. The germline V gene has CDR1 MNHEY and CDR2 SMNVEV (reference sequence). With 4 bases clipped from V and 4 bases from J, the junction kept 8 bases outside the gene matches. The CDR3 spans 15 residues. CDR3 sequence: CASSSQDRVGYGYTF. CDR3 DNA sequence: TGTGCCAGCAGTTCCCAGGACAGGGTGGGCTATGGCTACACCTTC.

V and J are TRBV24-1 and TRBJ1-5, with 9 bases that match TRBD1. Per germline, CDR1 KGHDR and CDR2 SFDVKD. Unmatched junction bases numbered 9, after V lost 5 bases and J lost 2 bases. The CDR3 is 17 residues long. This CDR3 is CATSAGPTGGGNQPQHF. CDR3 nucleotides: TGTGCCACCAGTGCGGGACCGACAGGGGGAGGCAATCAGCCCCAGCATTTT.

The V call is TRBV30, the J call TRBJ1-6, with TRBD1 matching 7 bases. Germline CDR1 and CDR2: GTSNPN and SVGIG (reference sequence). The CDR3 has 14 amino acids. The junction had 7 bases not matched to a gene; V was cut back by 4 bases and J by 7 bases. The CDR3, as DNA: TGTGCCTGGAACCTAGACAGGGAAAATTCACCCCTCCACTTT. Translating it yields CAWNLDRENSPLHF.

Remarks on this clone: Additional DNA sequences in this sample encode the identical CDR3. The chain couples TRBV19 to TRBJ1-1, with D possibly being TRBD1 (5 bases). Germline V CDR1 and CDR2: LNHDA, SQIVND (reference sequence). The CDR3 consists of 13 residues. V gave up 4 bases and J gave up 3 bases, with 9 bases separating them. This CDR3 reads CASSTGGDTEAFF. CDR3 DNA sequence: TGTGCCAGTAGTACAGGAGGGGACACTGAAGCTTTCTTT.

V is TRBV11-2 and J is TRBJ1-2, with D hard to call. The V end was cut by 7 bases, the J end by 3 bases, with 15 bases between. Germline CDR1 is SGHAT and CDR2 is FQNNGV. This CDR3 comprises 14 residues. The CDR3 DNA sequence: TGTGCCAGCACCTCCACTCGAACCCACTATGGCTACACCTTC. Its translation: CASTSTRTHYGYTF.